This section outlines one T cell receptor beta chain sequence together with its context. This specimen comes from a study of technical replicates of blood from several donors. Assay used: immunoSEQ multiplex PCR; TCRdb lists only in-frame clones, some missing. This table has 65,000 to 80,000 clones, approximately 97% appearing once. The trim removed 2 bases at V and 4 bases at J, leaving 3 bases unmatched. The CDR3 covers 14 residues. Germline values: CDR1 SGHDT, CDR2 YYEEEE. The clonotype was recovered from a human donor in good health. The source material was T cells isolated from PBMCs. The chain uses TRBV5-6 and TRBJ2-7; TRBD2 matches 10 bases. In DNA, the CDR3 is TGTGCCAGCAGCTTATGGACTAGCGGTTACGAGCAGTACTTC. Protein product: CASSLWTSGYEQYF.